Each of the 29 T cell receptor beta chains below was sequenced from the same sample in a study of Ad26.COV2.S vaccination and SARS-CoV-2 variants. The table came from immunoSEQ multiplex PCR; TCRdb's copy has only in-frame clones and leaves some out. The sample contains hundreds of thousands of clones, roughly 90% of which appear only once. The treatment was: approximately 18 received Ad26.COV2.S at low or high dose, single or two shots; 5 received placebo; per-sample allocation not given. The study sampled participants on day 63 after the first vaccine or placebo injection. The source was peripheral blood, collected in a trial of Ad26.COV2.S vaccine versus placebo. These receptors came from a person aged 18-60 years who received the Ad26.COV2.S COVID-19 vaccine or a placebo.

This sequence joins TRBV4-1 and TRBJ1-1; 8 bases align to TRBD1. Germline CDR1 reads MGHRA; CDR2 reads YSYEKL. CDR3 length: 16 residues. The V and J ends lost 1 base and 5 bases, in that order; junction bases with no gene match: 9. CDR3: CASSQAEGTGGTEAFF. The CDR3 region has the DNA TGCGCCAGCAGCCAAGCAGAAGGGACAGGTGGTACTGAAGCTTTCTTT.

The rearrangement joins TRBV3-1 (or the pseudogene TRBV3-2) to TRBJ2-7; 8 positions agree with TRBD1. The germline V gene encodes CDR1 LGHDT and CDR2 YNNKEL (reference sequence). J was trimmed by 7 bases and V by 5 bases; bases with no gene match: 16. This CDR3 is built from 16 residues. The CDR3 here is CASSSFPGQVDGEQYF. As DNA, the CDR3 is TGTGCCAGCAGCTCATTCCCGGGACAGGTGGATGGGGAGCAGTACTTC.

The chain recombines TRBV4-3 with TRBJ2-5; tentative D call: TRBD2 (6 bases). The CDR3 loop spans 15 amino acids. Trimming removed 2 bases at V and 5 bases at J, with 15 bases between. Germline lookup yields CDR1 LGHNA and CDR2 YSLEER. CDR3 sequence (DNA): TGCGCCAGCAGCCAAATCCCGGGACTCGGGGAGACCCAGTACTTC. It encodes CASSQIPGLGETQYF.

This clone has more than one count but fewer than ten. One junction end disagrees with the germline gene, perhaps due to a read error. The V call is TRBV29-1, the J call TRBJ2-2; D uncertain. The CDR3 consists of 12 residues. Germline CDR1 and CDR2: SQVTM and ANQGSEA. The CDR3: CRPISQTGELFF. DNA of the CDR3: TGTCGTCCCATAAGCCAGACCGGGGAGCTGTTTTTT.

V is TRBV19 and J is TRBJ1-1; D uncertain. Germline assignment: CDR1 LNHDA and CDR2 SQIVND (reference sequence). This CDR3 has 12 residues. Trimming removed 6 bases from V and 4 bases from J, with 9 bases in between. The CDR3 nucleotides read TGTGCCAGTAGCCTTCTCGGCACTGAAGCTTTCTTT. As protein: CASSLLGTEAFF.

The J gene is TRBJ2-5, the V gene TRBV19; D is perhaps TRBD2 (6 bases). This CDR3 spans 12 amino acids. V was clipped by 7 bases and J by 5 bases, with 11 bases between them. Germline CDR1 is LNHDA and CDR2 is SQIVND (reference sequence). CDR3 sequence: CASKMEGETQYF. CDR3 nucleotide sequence: TGTGCCAGTAAAATGGAGGGGGAGACCCAGTACTTC. Using reference TRBV19 and TRBJ2-5 for the parts outside the CDR3, the full variable domain is DGGITQSPKYLFRKEGQNVTLSCEQNLNHDAMYWYRQDPGQGLRLIYYSQIVNDFQKGDIAEGYSVSREKKESFPLTVTSAQKNPTAFYLCASKMEGETQYFGPGTRLLVL.

Details on this clone: At one boundary the junction diverges from the germline segment, which might be a read error. The genes are TRBV9 and TRBJ1-4, with 9 bases lining up with TRBD1. Germline CDR1 reads SGDLS; CDR2 reads YYNGEE. This CDR3 is built from 16 residues. CDR3 nucleotide sequence: TGTGCCAGCAGCCCAAACCCGGGACAGGGCAATGGAAAACTGTTTTTT. Protein: CASSPNPGQGNGKLFF.

This CDR3 is CASSDSTANTIYF. In DNA form, the CDR3 reads TGTGCCAGCAGTGACTCGACAGCAAACACCATATATTTT. The V gene is TRBV6-4, the J gene TRBJ1-3; D may be TRBD1 (5 bases). In germline, CDR1 is MRHNA, CDR2 SNTAGT. V was trimmed by 0 bases and J by 6 bases, leaving 6 bases between them. This CDR3 is built from 13 residues.

The chain carries TRBV7-3 and TRBJ2-3; 10 nucleotides agree with TRBD2. The ends lost 1 base at V and 2 bases at J; junction bases unmatched: 3. The germline V gene has CDR1 SGHTA and CDR2 FQGTGA. The CDR3 sequence is 16 residues long. The CDR3 spells CASSLSLAGATDTQYF. CDR3 DNA: TGTGCCAGCAGCTTAAGTCTAGCGGGGGCCACAGATACGCAGTATTTT.

The chain is built from TRBV2 and TRBJ2-1; 7 bases match TRBD2. This CDR3 region has 13 residues. After removal of 9 bases from V and 4 bases from J, the junction contained 6 bases not matched to a gene. CDR1 and CDR2 from the germline V gene are SNHLY and FYNNEI. The CDR3 bases are TGTGCCAGTGGGGGGGGACGTTACAATGAGCAGTTCTTC. It translates to CASGGGRYNEQFF.

V and J are TRBV5-1 and TRBJ2-5; D is perhaps TRBD1 (5 bases). Germline V lookup: CDR1 SGHRS, CDR2 YFSETQ. Trimming took 7 bases from V and 1 from J, leaving 14 bases between them. The CDR3 runs to 14 residues. In DNA, the CDR3 is TGCGCCAGCGCCCCTAGGGGCAGCCAAGAGACCCAGTACTTC. It encodes CASAPRGSQETQYF.

This clone was recorded only once. This chain connects TRBV5-6 to TRBJ2-7, with D possibly being TRBD1 (7 bases). The CDR3 loop spans 15 amino acids. V lost 3 bases and J lost 5, with 18 bases in between. Germline V gene lookup returns CDR1 SGHDT and CDR2 YYEEEE. The CDR3 DNA sequence: TGTGCCAGCAGCTCGGTCCCGCAGGGGGGCGACGAGCAGTACTTC. Protein: CASSSVPQGGDEQYF.

The chain couples TRBV9 to TRBJ2-3, with D perhaps assigned TRBD1 or TRBD2 (6 bases each). V shed 3 bases and J shed 0 bases, with 17 bases lying between them. CDR3 length: 17 residues. Germline V gene data show CDR1 as SGDLS and CDR2 as YYNGEE. In DNA, the CDR3 is TGTGCCAGCAGCGCCCCACCAGGGGCGGGGAGCACAGATACGCAGTATTTT. Its protein product is CASSAPPGAGSTDTQYF.

A note on this clone: This specimen includes other DNA sequences encoding the same CDR3. V is TRBV5-6 and J is TRBJ1-6; no clear D gene. The CDR3 length is 16 residues. Germline loops: CDR1 SGHDT, CDR2 YYEEEE. V lost 1 base and J lost 0, with 8 bases in between. The CDR3 loop is CASSLWVSSYNSPLHF. The CDR3 coding sequence is TGTGCCAGCAGCTTGTGGGTCAGCTCCTATAATTCACCCCTCCACTTT.

V is TRBV6-6 and J is TRBJ2-5; D perhaps matches TRBD2 (6 bases). CDR1 and CDR2 from the germline V gene are MNHNY and SVGAGI (reference sequence). This CDR3 region has 15 residues. Trimming stripped 4 bases from V and 4 bases from J, with 16 bases between. CDR3 protein: CASSFAGPRGETQYF. The DNA for the CDR3 is TGTGCCAGCAGTTTCGCAGGACCGCGGGGAGAGACCCAGTACTTC.

The chain is built from TRBV7-9 and TRBJ1-2, with 7 nucleotides matching TRBD1. Per the germline V gene, CDR1 is SEHNR and CDR2 is FQNEAQ (reference sequence). CDR3 length: 14 amino acids. The junction had 7 bases not matched to a gene; V was cut back by 5 bases and J by 4 bases. The CDR3 sequence is CASSRQGTIYGYTF. CDR3 bases: TGTGCCAGCAGCCGACAGGGAACAATCTATGGCTACACCTTC.

The rearrangement joins TRBV5-1 to TRBJ2-3; D could derive from TRBD1 or TRBD2 (5 bases each). With 0 bases removed from V and 4 bases from J, the gap between germline ends came to 15 bases. This CDR3 comprises 16 residues. Germline V gives CDR1 SGHRS, CDR2 YFSETQ. CDR3: CASSLGRALGADTQYF. As DNA, the CDR3 is TGCGCCAGCAGCTTGGGAAGGGCTCTGGGGGCAGATACGCAGTATTTT.

The J gene is TRBJ2-1, the V gene TRBV6-5; D is tentatively TRBD1 or TRBD2 (7 bases each). The V gene's germline CDR1 is MNHEY and CDR2 SVGAGI. V lost 5 bases to trimming and J lost 4 bases, with 15 bases between them. CDR3 length equals 15 residues. CDR3 protein: CASSTRGGTYNEQFF. The CDR3 nucleotides read TGTGCCAGCAGTACCAGGGGGGGAACTTACAATGAGCAGTTCTTC.

This chain uses TRBV21-1 with TRBJ2-5. TRBV21-1 is termed a pseudogene. The CDR3 runs to 13 residues. This CDR3 is CASRPETRETQYF. CDR3 in DNA: TGTGCCAGCAGGCCCGAGACCCGAGAGACCCAGTACTTC.

The chain combines TRBV27 with TRBJ2-1; 13 positions match TRBD2. This CDR3 region has 18 residues. Trimming removed 5 bases from V and 1 base from J; junction bases left unmatched: 8. Germline V gene lookup returns CDR1 MNHEY and CDR2 SMNVEV (reference sequence). The DNA for the CDR3 is TGTGCCAGCAGTCCGGGACTAGCGGGACCAACTTCCTACAATGAGCAGTTCTTC. This sequence encodes CASSPGLAGPTSYNEQFF.

The chain employs TRBV6-5 and TRBJ2-7; the D gene is possibly TRBD2 (7 bases). There are 14 residues in the CDR3. Germline values: CDR1 MNHEY, CDR2 SVGAGI. Deletions cut 6 bases from V and 3 bases from J, with 15 bases between. CDR3 in amino acids: CASSNGGRGYEQYF. DNA of the CDR3: TGTGCCAGCAGCAACGGGGGGCGAGGCTACGAGCAGTACTTC.

This chain links TRBV10-3 with TRBJ2-3; TRBD1 agrees at 9 bases. This CDR3 spans 14 amino acids. Germline-derived CDR1 and CDR2 are ENHRY and SYGVKD. The junction had 5 bases not matched to a gene; V was cut back by 8 bases and J by 2 bases. CDR3: CAIARTGDTDTQYF. In DNA form, the CDR3 reads TGTGCCATCGCACGGACAGGGGACACAGATACGCAGTATTTT.

The rearrangement uses TRBV7-8 and TRBJ1-6; D gene ambiguous. CDR1 and CDR2 (germline): SGHVS, FQNEAQ. V lost 1 base and J 3 bases, leaving 7 bases between the germline ends. CDR3 size: 15 residues. This CDR3 reads CASSLVGDYNSPLHF. The DNA for the CDR3 is TGTGCCAGCAGCTTAGTCGGGGACTATAATTCACCCCTCCACTTT.

CDR3 region: CASSQDFRGGDEQYF. The CDR3 DNA is TGTGCCAGCAGCCAAGATTTCAGGGGTGGCGACGAGCAGTACTTC. This chain links TRBV3-1 (or the pseudogene TRBV3-2) with TRBJ2-7; D perhaps matches TRBD1 (6 bases). The ends were cut back, 0 bases at V and 5 bases at J, with 14 bases in the middle. Per the germline V gene, CDR1 is LGHDT and CDR2 is YNNKEL (reference sequence). This CDR3 spans 15 amino acids.

V and J are TRBV9 and TRBJ2-2; 9 bases align to TRBD1. Trimming removed 3 bases from V and 4 bases from J; junction bases left unmatched: 4. This CDR3 is built from 15 residues. Germline V gives CDR1 SGDLS, CDR2 YYNGEE. This CDR3 is CASSEGQGSTGELFF. CDR3 sequence (DNA): TGTGCCAGCAGCGAAGGACAGGGGAGCACCGGGGAGCTGTTTTTT.

The gene calls are TRBV10-3 and TRBJ2-1, with D unclear. This CDR3 is built from 14 residues. The ends were cut back, 0 bases at V and 6 bases at J, with 9 bases in the middle. Germline values: CDR1 ENHRY, CDR2 SYGVKD. CDR3 DNA sequence: TGTGCCATCAGTGAGTCAAGAGCGACCAATGAGCAGTTCTTC. Residues: CAISESRATNEQFF.

Details on this clone: This may come from a read error, since a much larger clone is one base off. This specimen includes other DNA sequences encoding the same CDR3. The rearrangement links TRBV5-6 to TRBJ2-5; no clear D gene. The germline V and J ends were trimmed by 1 base and 5 bases, with 3 bases remaining between them. This CDR3 contains 11 residues. CDR1 and CDR2 (germline): SGHDT, YYEEEE. The CDR3 reads CASSLSETQYF. In DNA, the CDR3 is TGTGCCAGCAGCTTGTCCGAGACCCAGTACTTC.

This rearrangement joins TRBV4-3 to TRBJ1-6; the D is unclear. Trimming left V 5 bases short and J 6 bases short, with 11 bases between. The V gene's germline CDR1 is LGHNA and CDR2 YSLEER. The CDR3 has 14 residues. CDR3 region: CASSSGQPNSPLHF. The CDR3 DNA reads as TGCGCCAGCAGCTCTGGTCAGCCTAATTCACCCCTCCACTTT.

The chain combines TRBV5-8 with TRBJ1-1; D is undetermined. The ends were cut back, 5 bases at V and 5 bases at J, with 13 bases in the middle. This CDR3 spans 13 amino acids. Per germline, CDR1 SGHTS and CDR2 YDEGEE. The CDR3 DNA is TGTGCCAGCAGGTCAGGCCTAAGTACTGAAGCTTTCTTT. Translated: CASRSGLSTEAFF.